These T cell receptor beta chains were read from a single sample in a study of T-cell reconstitution after alpha-beta-depleted transplantation in children. MiXCR was run by TCRdb on the PCR reads, yielding one entry per CDR3 protein. The sample records nearly 550,000 distinct CDR3 sequences, approximately 20% being singletons. The source was PBMCs from the stem cell graft donor, collected from the stem cell graft. These receptors were taken from a human donor who donated a stem cell graft to a child with acute lymphoblastic leukemia. Both conserved end residues are part of each CDR3. The D gene is left open where the match is weak. Clone size is shown for a subset of rows, as once, few, many or a class of expanded clone.

CDR3 protein,CDR3 DNA,J gene,D gene,clone size,V gene
CASSYSGLPYNEQFF,TGTGCCAGCAGTTACTCTGGCTTGCCATACAATGAGCAGTTCTTC,TRBJ2-1,NA,few,TRBV6-2/TRBV6-3
CASSPNAPQQRISYEQYF,TGTGCCAGCAGCCCAAATGCCCCCCAGCAGCGAATCTCCTACGAGCAGTACTTC,TRBJ2-7,NA,NA,TRBV21-1
CSVELQATEAFF,TGCAGCGTTGAGTTGCAGGCCACTGAAGCTTTCTTT,TRBJ1-1,NA,few,TRBV29-1
CASSPGTTDTGELFF,TGTGCCAGCAGCCCTGGGACCACCGACACCGGGGAGCTGTTTTTT,TRBJ2-2,NA,NA,TRBV7-9
CASSWSGRAYNEQFF,TGTGCCAGCAGCTGGAGCGGGAGGGCCTACAATGAGCAGTTCTTC,TRBJ2-1,TRBD2,NA,TRBV12-3/TRBV12-4
CASSLQVGNTGELFF,TGTGCCAGCAGCTTACAGGTTGGGAACACCGGGGAGCTGTTTTTT,TRBJ2-2,NA,few,TRBV7-2
CASSDPLADTWPDTQYF,TGTGCCAGCAGCGACCCCTTAGCGGACACATGGCCAGATACGCAGTATTTT,TRBJ2-3,NA,NA,TRBV9
CASSLNNNYGYTF,TGCGCCAGCAGCTTAAACAACAACTATGGCTACACCTTC,TRBJ1-2,NA,many,TRBV5-1
CASSSGLAGDEQFF,TGTGCCAGCAGCTCGGGACTAGCGGGAGACGAGCAGTTCTTC,TRBJ2-1,TRBD2,NA,TRBV7-9
CASSVLYNTGDGYTF,TGTGCCAGCAGCGTACTCTACAATACCGGGGATGGCTACACCTTC,TRBJ1-2,NA,few,TRBV9
CASTQKETEAFF,TGTGCCAGTACCCAAAAGGAGACTGAAGCTTTCTTT,TRBJ1-1,NA,few,TRBV19
CSASQAIGYGGTDTQYF,TGCAGTGCTAGTCAGGCGATCGGGTACGGGGGCACAGATACGCAGTATTTT,TRBJ2-3,NA,few,TRBV20-1
CSAETGDNSPLHF,TGCAGTGCGGAAACAGGGGACAATTCACCCCTCCACTTT,TRBJ1-6,TRBD1,NA,TRBV20-1
CASSPRAGAHEQFF,TGTGCCAGCAGTCCCAGGGCGGGAGCCCATGAGCAGTTCTTC,TRBJ2-1,TRBD2,once,TRBV12-3/TRBV12-4
CSARDLGGYTF,TGCAGTGCTAGAGATCTTGGGGGCTACACCTTC,TRBJ1-2,NA,NA,TRBV20-1
CASSLLVAGGGETQYF,TGCGCCAGCAGCCTCCTAGTAGCGGGAGGGGGAGAGACCCAGTACTTC,TRBJ2-5,TRBD2,NA,TRBV5-1
CASSGTPQSYEQYF,TGTGCCAGCAGCGGGACTCCACAGAGCTACGAGCAGTACTTC,TRBJ2-7,NA,NA,TRBV13
CASSHSGGMGTDTQYF,TGTGCCAGCTCTCATTCAGGAGGGATGGGCACAGATACGCAGTATTTT,TRBJ2-3,NA,NA,TRBV18
CASSEGGRGYKQYF,TGTGCCAGCTCAGAAGGCGGCAGGGGATACAAGCAGTACTTC,TRBJ2-7,NA,NA,TRBV18
CASSLAGASEQFF,TGCGCCAGCAGCTTAGCGGGAGCGAGTGAGCAGTTCTTC,TRBJ2-1,TRBD2,few,TRBV5-1
CASSPGTGGGEQYF,TGTGCCAGCAGTCCCGGGACAGGGGGTGGCGAGCAGTACTTC,TRBJ2-7,TRBD1,NA,TRBV6-9
CSARARLAGIHEQFF,TGCAGTGCTAGGGCCCGACTAGCGGGAATCCATGAGCAGTTCTTC,TRBJ2-1,TRBD2,NA,TRBV20-1
CASSPLRTSGSTDTQYF,TGTGCCAGCAGCCCGCTTCGGACTAGCGGCAGCACAGATACGCAGTATTTT,TRBJ2-3,TRBD2,NA,TRBV14
CATSDWTGTGAYEQYF,TGTGCCACCAGTGATTGGACCGGGACAGGGGCCTACGAGCAGTACTTC,TRBJ2-7,TRBD1,NA,TRBV24-1
CASSLEGGVGTEAFF,TGCGCCAGCAGCTTGGAAGGGGGAGTCGGCACTGAAGCTTTCTTT,TRBJ1-1,NA,NA,TRBV5-1
CASSPQGDNSPLHF,TGTGCCAGCAGTCCACAGGGCGACAATTCACCCCTCCACTTT,TRBJ1-6,NA,NA,TRBV12-3/TRBV12-4
CSAKYSGNEQFF,TGCAGTGCTAAGTATAGCGGCAATGAGCAGTTCTTC,TRBJ2-1,NA,NA,TRBV20-1
CASKQQGYRDQPQHF,TGTGCCAGCAAACAACAGGGGTACAGAGATCAGCCCCAGCATTTT,TRBJ1-5,TRBD1,few,TRBV6-2/TRBV6-3
CASSSISDGPYEQYF,TGTGCCAGCAGTTCTATCTCTGACGGACCCTACGAGCAGTACTTC,TRBJ2-7,NA,NA,TRBV7-9
CASSPGQTQRNQPQHF,TGTGCCAGCAGCCCCGGACAGACCCAGCGCAATCAGCCCCAGCATTTT,TRBJ1-5,NA,few,TRBV7-9
CSVVDTRSGANVLTF,TGCAGCGTTGTTGACACTCGCTCTGGGGCCAACGTCCTGACTTTC,TRBJ2-6,NA,few,TRBV29-1
CASSLWTGTEAFF,TGCGCCAGCAGCCTCTGGACAGGGACTGAAGCTTTCTTT,TRBJ1-1,TRBD1,few,TRBV4-1
CASSTSVAGLSNQPQHF,TGTGCCAGTAGTACGTCGGTGGCAGGGCTAAGTAATCAGCCCCAGCATTTT,TRBJ1-5,NA,NA,TRBV19
CASSLKTRLEGDEQFF,TGTGCCAGCTCGCTAAAAACCCGGCTAGAAGGCGATGAGCAGTTCTTC,TRBJ2-1,NA,few,TRBV18
CASGLSRREDGYTF,TGTGCTAGTGGTTTGTCCCGCAGGGAGGATGGCTACACCTTC,TRBJ1-2,NA,few,TRBV12-5
CASSLSGRVTNEQFF,TGTGCCAGCAGCCTGAGCGGGCGGGTAACTAATGAGCAGTTCTTC,TRBJ2-1,NA,few,TRBV5-5
CASSPRDRKSSYEQYF,TGTGCCAGCTCACCCCGGGACAGAAAGAGCTCCTACGAGCAGTACTTC,TRBJ2-7,TRBD1,few,TRBV18
CASSLADGRAGNEQFF,TGTGCCAGCAGCTTAGCTGACGGGAGGGCCGGCAATGAGCAGTTCTTC,TRBJ2-1,TRBD2,NA,TRBV7-9
CASSGQGSYEQYF,TGCGCCAGCAGCGGACAGGGTTCCTACGAGCAGTACTTC,TRBJ2-7,TRBD1,many,TRBV5-1
CASSPTTSGRGGNEQFF,TGTGCCAGCAGCCCTACGACTAGCGGGAGAGGGGGCAATGAGCAGTTCTTC,TRBJ2-1,TRBD2,few,TRBV13
CASGFDGGELFF,TGTGCTAGTGGTTTCGACGGCGGGGAGCTGTTTTTT,TRBJ2-2,NA,NA,TRBV12-5
CSVTWDSPYNEQFF,TGCAGCGTTACCTGGGACAGCCCGTACAATGAGCAGTTCTTC,TRBJ2-1,TRBD1,few,TRBV29-1
CASSLNRVEYEQYF,TGCGCCAGCAGCTTAAACCGGGTTGAATACGAGCAGTACTTC,TRBJ2-7,NA,few,TRBV5-1
CSVEGTDTALHF,TGCAGCGTTGAGGGGACAGATACGGCCCTCCACTTT,TRBJ1-6,TRBD1,NA,TRBV29-1